This T cell receptor (beta chain) emerged from a study of blood T cells in healthy people across ages. With a J-beta primer mix and a sample-barcoded 5' primer, a second PCR ran roughly 7 to 11 cycles. TCRdb redid the calling of the 5' RACE reads with MiXCR, one entry per CDR3 protein. The data show 1.5 million to 2 million distinct CDR3 sequences, around 50% seen once. The CDR3 length is 15 residues. The germline V gene has CDR1 SGHRS and CDR2 YFSETQ. Trimming at V came to 7 bases and at J to 3 bases, leaving 13 bases not matched to a gene. This clonotype came up a few times. Sequenced sample: blood. The source of this sequence is a middle-aged woman in good health. The chain joins TRBV5-1 to TRBJ2-7; 7 nucleotides agree with TRBD1. The CDR3 sequence: CASATSAQGIYEQYF. The CDR3 nucleotides are TGCGCCAGCGCCACCTCGGCACAGGGGATCTACGAGCAGTACTTC.